The T cell receptor (beta chain) described here comes from a study of siplizumab effects on memory and regulatory T cells. Study-level results: Mappable alloreactive CD4+ clones came from Treg cells more than 55% of the time on average with siplizumab, against approximately 26% in controls.

The CDR3 runs to 10 residues. Germline V gene lookup returns CDR1 DFQATT and CDR2 SNEGSKA (reference sequence). Trimming removed 2 bases from V and 3 bases from J, with 1 base in between. This clone was detected only a few times. Its target is not known. Clones were read by immunoSEQ multiplex PCR, and TCRdb kept only the in-frame ones, dropping some. The sample yields more than 85,000 clones, under 95% seen once. The chain links TRBV20-1 to TRBJ1-1, with D hard to call. Sequencing was carried out using Tregs sorted from blood. The sequence derives from a human donor in good health. For the CDR3, the DNA is TGCAGTGCTAGATACACTGAAGCTTTCTTT. Protein product: CSARYTEAFF.